This entry concerns a single TCR beta chain. Its antigen is unknown. This specimen comes from a study of vaccination effects on CD4 cells after COVID-19. As for the study in general: Post-vaccine draws lagged the second dose by a median of 72 days. Findings of the study overall: Only 1 of 255 vaccine-induced clones from healthy vaccinees cross-reacted with common cold coronaviruses. The study, lacking early post-infection timepoints, had few convalescent patients.

Isolation of CD4+ T cells took place after nine to ten days of culture. Two doses of either BNT162b2 or mRNA-1273 were given to each participant. The germline V and J ends were trimmed by 1 base and 11 bases, with 7 bases remaining between them. The CDR3 covers 11 residues. The germline V gene has CDR1 SGHAT and CDR2 FQNNGV. Using immunoSEQ multiplex PCR, the repertoire was profiled, and TCRdb retains in-frame clones only, with some absent. The profile shows more than 60,000 clones, about 67% of them singletons. Specimen: CD4+ T cells from PBMCs cultured without peptide, collected after COVID-19 vaccination. This chain connects TRBV11-2 to TRBJ2-3; D call uncertain. This clonotype was obtained from a human donor who received a COVID-19 vaccine. The CDR3 sequence is CASSLGTGQYF. CDR3 DNA: TGTGCCAGCAGCTTAGGGACGGGGCAGTATTTT. Full variable domain (missing parts from reference TRBV11-2 and TRBJ2-3): EAGVAQSPRYKIIEKRQSVAFWCNPISGHATLYWYQQILGQGPKLLIQFQNNGVVDDSQLPKDRFSAERLKGVDSTLKIQPAKLEDSAVYLCASSLGTGQYFGPGTRLTVL.